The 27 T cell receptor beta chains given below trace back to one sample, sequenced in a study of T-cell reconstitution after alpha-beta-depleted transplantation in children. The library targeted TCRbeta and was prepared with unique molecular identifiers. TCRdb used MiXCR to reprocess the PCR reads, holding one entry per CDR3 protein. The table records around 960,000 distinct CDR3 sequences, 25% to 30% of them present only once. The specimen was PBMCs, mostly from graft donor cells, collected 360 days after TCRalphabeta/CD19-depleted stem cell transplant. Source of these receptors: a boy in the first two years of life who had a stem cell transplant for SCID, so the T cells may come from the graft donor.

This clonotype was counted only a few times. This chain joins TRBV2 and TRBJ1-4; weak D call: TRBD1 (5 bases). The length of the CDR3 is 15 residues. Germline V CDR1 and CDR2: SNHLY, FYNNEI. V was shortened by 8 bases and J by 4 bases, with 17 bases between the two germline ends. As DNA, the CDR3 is TGTGCCAGCGAGAAGTGGCGGGGCAATAATGAAAAACTGTTTTTT. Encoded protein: CASEKWRGNNEKLFF. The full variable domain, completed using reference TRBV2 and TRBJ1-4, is EPEVTQTPSHQVTQMGQEVILRCVPISNHLYFYWYRQILGQKVEFLVSFYNNEISEKSEIFDDQFSVERPDGSNFTLKIRSTKLEDSAMYFCASEKWRGNNEKLFFGSGTQLSVL.

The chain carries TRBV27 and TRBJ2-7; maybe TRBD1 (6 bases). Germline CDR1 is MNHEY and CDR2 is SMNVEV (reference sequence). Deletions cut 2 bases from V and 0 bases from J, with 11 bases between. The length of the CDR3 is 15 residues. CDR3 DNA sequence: TGTGCCAGCAGTTTAGACAGGTTGGCCTCCTACGAGCAGTACTTC. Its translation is CASSLDRLASYEQYF.

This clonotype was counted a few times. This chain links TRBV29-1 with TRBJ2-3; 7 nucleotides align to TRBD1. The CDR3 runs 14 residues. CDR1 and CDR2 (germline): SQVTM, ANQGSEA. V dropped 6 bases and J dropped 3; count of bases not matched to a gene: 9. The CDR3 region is CSVNYLDRTDTQYF. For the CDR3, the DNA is TGCAGCGTCAACTACTTGGACAGGACAGATACGCAGTATTTT.

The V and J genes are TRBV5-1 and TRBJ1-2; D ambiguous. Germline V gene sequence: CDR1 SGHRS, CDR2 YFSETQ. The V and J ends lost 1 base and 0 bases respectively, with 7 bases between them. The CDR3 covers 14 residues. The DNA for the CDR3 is TGCGCCAGCAGCTTGTTTGACTCTAACTATGGCTACACCTTC. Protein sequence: CASSLFDSNYGYTF.

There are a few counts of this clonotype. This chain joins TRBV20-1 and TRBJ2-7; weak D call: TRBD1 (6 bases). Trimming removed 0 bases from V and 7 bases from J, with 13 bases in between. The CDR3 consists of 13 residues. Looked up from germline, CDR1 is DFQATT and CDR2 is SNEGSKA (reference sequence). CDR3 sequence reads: CSARDRGSREQYF. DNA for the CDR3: TGCAGTGCTAGAGACAGGGGTTCTAGGGAGCAGTACTTC.

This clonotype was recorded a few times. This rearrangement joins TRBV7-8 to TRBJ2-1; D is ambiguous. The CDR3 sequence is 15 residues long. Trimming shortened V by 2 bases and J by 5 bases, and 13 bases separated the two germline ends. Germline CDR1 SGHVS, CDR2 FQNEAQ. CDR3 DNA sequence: TGTGCCAGCAGCTTATACCCTAACTCAAACAATGAGCAGTTCTTC. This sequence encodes CASSLYPNSNNEQFF.

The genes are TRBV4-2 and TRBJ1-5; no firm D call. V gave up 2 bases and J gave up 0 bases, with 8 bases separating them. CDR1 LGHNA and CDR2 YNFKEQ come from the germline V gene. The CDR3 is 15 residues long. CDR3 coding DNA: TGTGCCAGCAGCCAACTCTTCCCTAGCAATCAGCCCCAGCATTTT. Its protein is CASSQLFPSNQPQHF.

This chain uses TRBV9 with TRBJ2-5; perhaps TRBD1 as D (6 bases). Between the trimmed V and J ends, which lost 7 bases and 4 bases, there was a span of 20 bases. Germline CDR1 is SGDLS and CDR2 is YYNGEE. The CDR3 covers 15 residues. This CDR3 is CASAETGQLRETQYF. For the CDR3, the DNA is TGTGCCAGCGCCGAGACCGGACAGCTCAGAGAGACCCAGTACTTC.

CDR3 loop: CARPGLAVLSYEQYF. CDR3 DNA sequence: TGTGCCAGACCGGGACTAGCGGTCTTAAGCTACGAGCAGTACTTC. The gene calls are TRBV21-1 and TRBJ2-7; the DNA was not used to check the table's D call, TRBD2. TRBV21-1 is listed as a pseudogene. There are 15 residues in the CDR3.

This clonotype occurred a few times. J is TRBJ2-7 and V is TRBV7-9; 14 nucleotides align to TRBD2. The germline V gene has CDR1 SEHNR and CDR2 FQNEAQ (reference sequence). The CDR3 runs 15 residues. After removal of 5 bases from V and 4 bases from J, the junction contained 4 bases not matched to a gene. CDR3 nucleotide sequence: TGTGCCAGCAGCAAGACTAGCGGGGGGGTTTACGAGCAGTACTTC. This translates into CASSKTSGGVYEQYF.

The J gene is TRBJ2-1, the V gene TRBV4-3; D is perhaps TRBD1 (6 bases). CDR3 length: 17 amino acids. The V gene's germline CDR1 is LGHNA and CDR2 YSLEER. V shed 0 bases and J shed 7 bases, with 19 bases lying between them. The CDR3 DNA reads TGCGCCAGCAGCCAAGATTATCAGGGTCAGGGGTTAAATGAGCAGTTCTTC. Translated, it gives CASSQDYQGQGLNEQFF.

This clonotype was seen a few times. CDR3 sequence: CASSLYGQPQHF. CDR3 in DNA: TGTGCCAGCAGCTTGTATGGTCAGCCCCAGCATTTT. The chain is built from TRBV5-8 and TRBJ1-5, with unresolved D. V was cut by 1 base and J by 6 bases, with 5 bases left in between. This CDR3 is 12 amino acids long. Germline V gives CDR1 SGHTS, CDR2 YDEGEE.

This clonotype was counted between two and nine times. DNA for the CDR3: TGCAGTGCTAGAAAAGCGGGGGGATACAATGAGCAGTTCTTC. This sequence encodes CSARKAGGYNEQFF. The chain is built from TRBV20-1 and TRBJ2-1, with TRBD2 matching over 9 bases. Trimming cost V 2 bases and J 4 bases; bases outside gene matches: 3. The CDR3 covers 14 residues. Germline CDR1 and CDR2: DFQATT and SNEGSKA (reference sequence).

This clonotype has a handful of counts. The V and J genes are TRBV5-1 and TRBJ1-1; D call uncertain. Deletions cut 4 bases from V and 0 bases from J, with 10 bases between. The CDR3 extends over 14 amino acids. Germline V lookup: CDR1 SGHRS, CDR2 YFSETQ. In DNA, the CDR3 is TGCGCCAGCAGCCCGCCGCCGGTGAACACTGAAGCTTTCTTT. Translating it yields CASSPPPVNTEAFF.

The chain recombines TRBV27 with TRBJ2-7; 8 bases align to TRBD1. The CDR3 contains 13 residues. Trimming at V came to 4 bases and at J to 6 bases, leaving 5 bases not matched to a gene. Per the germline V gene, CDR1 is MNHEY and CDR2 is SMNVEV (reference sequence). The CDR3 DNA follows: TGTGCCAGCAGTTCGGTAGACAGGGGCGAGCAGTACTTC. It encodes CASSSVDRGEQYF.

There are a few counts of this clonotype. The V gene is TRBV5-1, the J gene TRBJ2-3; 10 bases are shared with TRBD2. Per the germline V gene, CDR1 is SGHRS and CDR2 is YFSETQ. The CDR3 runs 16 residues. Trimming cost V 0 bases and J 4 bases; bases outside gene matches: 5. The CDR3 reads CASSLVATSGPDTQYF. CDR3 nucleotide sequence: TGCGCCAGCAGCTTGGTAGCGACTAGCGGGCCAGATACGCAGTATTTT.

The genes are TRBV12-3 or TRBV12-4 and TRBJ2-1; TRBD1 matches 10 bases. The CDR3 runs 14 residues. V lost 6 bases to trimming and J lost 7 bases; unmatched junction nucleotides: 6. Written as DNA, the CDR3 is TGTGCCAGCAGAGACGGGACAGGGGATAATGAGCAGTTCTTC. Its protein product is CASRDGTGDNEQFF.

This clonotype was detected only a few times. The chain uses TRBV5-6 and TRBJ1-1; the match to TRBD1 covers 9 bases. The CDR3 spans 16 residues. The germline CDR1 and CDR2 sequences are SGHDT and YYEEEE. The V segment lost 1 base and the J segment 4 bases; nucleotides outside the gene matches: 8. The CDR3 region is CASSLTQQGAVTEAFF. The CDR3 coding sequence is TGTGCCAGCAGCTTGACCCAACAGGGGGCAGTCACTGAAGCTTTCTTT.

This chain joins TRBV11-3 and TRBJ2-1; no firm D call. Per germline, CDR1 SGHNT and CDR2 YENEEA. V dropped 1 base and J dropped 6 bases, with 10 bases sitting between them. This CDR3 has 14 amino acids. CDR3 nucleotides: TGTGCCAGCAGCTTAGTTAAGTCTAGCAATGAGCAGTTCTTC. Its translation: CASSLVKSSNEQFF.

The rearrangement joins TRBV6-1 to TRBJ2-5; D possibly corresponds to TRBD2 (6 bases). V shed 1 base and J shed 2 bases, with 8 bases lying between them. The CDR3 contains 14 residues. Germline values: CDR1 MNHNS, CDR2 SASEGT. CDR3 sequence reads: CASSEVAEQETQYF. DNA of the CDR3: TGTGCCAGCAGTGAAGTAGCGGAACAAGAGACCCAGTACTTC.

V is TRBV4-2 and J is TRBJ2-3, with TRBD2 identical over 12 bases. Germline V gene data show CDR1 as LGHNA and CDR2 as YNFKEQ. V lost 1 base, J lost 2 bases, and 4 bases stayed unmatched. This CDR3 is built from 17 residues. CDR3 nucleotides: TGTGCCAGCAGCCAAGCTTCTAGCGGGGGGGACACAGATACGCAGTATTTT. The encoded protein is CASSQASSGGDTDTQYF.

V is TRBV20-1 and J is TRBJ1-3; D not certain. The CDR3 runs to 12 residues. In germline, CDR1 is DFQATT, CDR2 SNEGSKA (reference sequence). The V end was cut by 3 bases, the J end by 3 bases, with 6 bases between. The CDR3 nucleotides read TGCAGTGCTAGGCTACGTGGAAACACCATATATTTT. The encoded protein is CSARLRGNTIYF.

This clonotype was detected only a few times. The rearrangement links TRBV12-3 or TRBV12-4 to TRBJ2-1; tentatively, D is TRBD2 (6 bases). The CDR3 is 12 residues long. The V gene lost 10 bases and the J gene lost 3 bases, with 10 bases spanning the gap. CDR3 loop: CATGLYYNEQFF. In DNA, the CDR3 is TGTGCCACAGGACTATACTACAATGAGCAGTTCTTC.

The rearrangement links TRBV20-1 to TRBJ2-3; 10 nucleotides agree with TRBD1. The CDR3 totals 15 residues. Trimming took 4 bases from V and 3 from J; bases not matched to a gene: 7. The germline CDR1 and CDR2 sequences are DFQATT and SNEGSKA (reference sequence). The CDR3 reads CSAKKGTGATDTQYF. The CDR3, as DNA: TGCAGTGCTAAAAAGGGGACAGGGGCTACAGATACGCAGTATTTT.

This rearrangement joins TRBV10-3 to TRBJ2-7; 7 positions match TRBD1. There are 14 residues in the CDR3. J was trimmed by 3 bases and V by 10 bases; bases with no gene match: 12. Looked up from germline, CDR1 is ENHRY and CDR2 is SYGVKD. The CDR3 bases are TGTGCCACCAGCGCAAGACAGGGCCACTACGAGCAGTACTTC. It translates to CATSARQGHYEQYF.

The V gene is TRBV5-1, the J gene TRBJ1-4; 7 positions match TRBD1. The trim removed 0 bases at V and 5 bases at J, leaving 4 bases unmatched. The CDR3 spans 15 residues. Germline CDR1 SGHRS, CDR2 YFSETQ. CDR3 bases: TGCGCCAGCAGCTTGGGGGACAGAGAAAATGAAAAACTGTTTTTT. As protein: CASSLGDRENEKLFF. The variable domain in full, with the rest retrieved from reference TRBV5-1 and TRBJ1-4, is KAGVTQTPRYLIKTRGQQVTLSCSPISGHRSVSWYQQTPGQGLQFLFEYFSETQRNKGNFPGRFSGRQFSNSRSEMNVSTLELGDSALYLCASSLGDRENEKLFFGSGTQLSVL.

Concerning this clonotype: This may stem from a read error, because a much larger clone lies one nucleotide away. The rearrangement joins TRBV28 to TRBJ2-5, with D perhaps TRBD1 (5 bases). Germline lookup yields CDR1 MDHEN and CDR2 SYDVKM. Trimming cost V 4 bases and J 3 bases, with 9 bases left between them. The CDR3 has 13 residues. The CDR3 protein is CASSWVGEETQYF. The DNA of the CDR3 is TGTGCCAGCAGTTGGGTAGGGGAAGAGACCCAGTACTTC.